These 14 T cell receptor beta chains were all obtained from the same sample, sequenced in a study of cytomegalovirus exposure and HLA in healthy donors. This PCR relied on a set of 60 Vbeta primers and 13 Jbeta primers. Clones were read by immunoSEQ multiplex PCR, and TCRdb kept only the in-frame ones, dropping some. Here the sample spans tens of thousands of clones, approximately 80% being singletons. The sequenced material came from PBMCs. These receptors all come from a man between 18 and 29 years old in good health and CMV-seropositive.

This chain joins TRBV18 and TRBJ2-2; D possibly corresponds to TRBD1 (6 bases). The CDR3 extends over 14 amino acids. Germline V gene data show CDR1 as KGHSH and CDR2 as LQKENI. V dropped 5 bases and J dropped 6 bases, with 13 bases sitting between them. Here the CDR3 reads CASSTQGSAGELFF. DNA of the CDR3: TGTGCCAGCTCAACACAGGGTAGCGCCGGGGAGCTGTTTTTT.

The CDR3 DNA sequence: TGTGCCTGGAGTGTACAACCCGGGGAGCTGTTTTTT. Translating it yields CAWSVQPGELFF. The chain is built from TRBV30 and TRBJ2-2; D call uncertain. Looked up from germline, CDR1 is GTSNPN and CDR2 is SVGIG (reference sequence). Trimming shortened V by 0 bases and J by 6 bases, and 5 bases separated the two germline ends. The CDR3 runs 12 residues.

The rearrangement links TRBV10-3 to TRBJ1-2, with 9 nucleotides matching TRBD1. This CDR3 is 14 amino acids long. J was trimmed by 6 bases and V by 4 bases; bases with no gene match: 6. Per germline, CDR1 ENHRY and CDR2 SYGVKD. CDR3 in amino acids: CAISVGTGTHGYTF. CDR3 DNA sequence: TGTGCCATCAGTGTAGGGACAGGGACGCATGGCTACACCTTC.

The chain is built from TRBV6-5 and TRBJ1-2, with D maybe TRBD1 (5 bases). V was trimmed by 6 bases and J by 4 bases, leaving 15 bases between them. CDR1 and CDR2 from the germline V gene are MNHEY and SVGAGI. This CDR3 region has 14 residues. CDR3: CASRRAGPLYGYTF. The CDR3 DNA sequence: TGTGCCAGCAGACGCGCGGGACCGCTCTATGGCTACACCTTC.

This clone was detected a few times. The V and J genes are TRBV12-5 and TRBJ1-2; D is perhaps TRBD1 (5 bases). The V end lost 6 bases, the J end lost 8 bases, and 22 bases lay between the germline ends. From germline, CDR1 is LGHNT and CDR2 FRNRAP. The CDR3 runs 15 residues. The CDR3 nucleotides are TGTGCTAGTGGCATCCCGAGGTCTTGGGGCTACGGCTACACCTTC. Amino acids: CASGIPRSWGYGYTF.

V gene TRBV10-3 combines with J gene TRBJ1-1; D possibly corresponds to TRBD1 (5 bases). Germline V CDR1 and CDR2: ENHRY, SYGVKD. With 11 bases removed from V and 1 base from J, the gap between germline ends came to 14 bases. The CDR3 has 13 amino acids. The CDR3 region is CASRSGGNTEAFF. The CDR3 bases are TGTGCCTCGCGCTCGGGGGGGAACACTGAAGCTTTCTTT.

This clone was counted between two and nine times. The gene calls are TRBV10-2 and TRBJ2-7; TRBD2 matches at 7 bases. Per germline, CDR1 WSHSY and CDR2 SAAADI. This CDR3 comprises 17 residues. The V and J ends lost 0 bases and 2 bases, in that order; junction bases with no gene match: 10. The CDR3 is CASSESGLWEGAYEQYF. In DNA, the CDR3 is TGCGCCAGCAGTGAGTCGGGGCTCTGGGAGGGAGCCTACGAGCAGTACTTC.

This chain uses TRBV2 with TRBJ1-2; 12 bases are shared with TRBD1. Germline V gene sequence: CDR1 SNHLY, CDR2 FYNNEI. There are 16 residues in the CDR3. The J segment lost 7 bases and the V segment lost 2 bases, leaving 8 bases of the junction unmatched. Here the CDR3 DNA reads TGTGCCAGCAGTGAAATGGGGGGACAGGGGGCACTTGGCTACACCTTC. Its protein product is CASSEMGGQGALGYTF.

The chain has TRBV4-1 and TRBJ2-3; 8 nucleotides agree with TRBD2. Germline lookup yields CDR1 MGHRA and CDR2 YSYEKL. J gave up 1 base and V 1 base, and 7 bases lay outside the gene matches. This CDR3 region has 17 residues. The CDR3 sequence: CASSQVATSGRTDTQYF. CDR3 coding DNA: TGCGCCAGCAGCCAAGTAGCAACTAGCGGCCGCACAGATACGCAGTATTTT.

The J gene is TRBJ2-7, the V gene TRBV30; TRBD1 matches at 8 bases. V gave up 8 bases and J gave up 6 bases; unmatched junction bases: 9. Germline V gives CDR1 GTSNPN, CDR2 SVGIG (reference sequence). The CDR3 runs 12 residues. CDR3 sequence reads: CAGQQGAGEQYF. In nucleotides, the CDR3 is TGTGCCGGCCAGCAGGGGGCAGGCGAGCAGTACTTC.

The genes are TRBV7-9 and TRBJ2-7; no firm D call. V lost 6 bases and J 3 bases, leaving 15 bases between the germline ends. The CDR3 length is 14 residues. CDR1 is SEHNR and CDR2 is FQNEAQ in the germline V gene (reference sequence). CDR3 loop: CASSLQISGYEQYF. DNA for the CDR3: TGTGCCAGCAGTCTTCAGATTTCGGGCTACGAGCAGTACTTC.

In its sample, this clone was seen once. This sequence joins TRBV10-3 and TRBJ1-1; D perhaps matches TRBD1 (5 bases). CDR3 size: 13 residues. The V end was cut by 3 bases, the J end by 7 bases, with 12 bases between. Germline V gene lookup returns CDR1 ENHRY and CDR2 SYGVKD. CDR3 sequence reads: CAISDVQGFEAFF. The CDR3 DNA is TGTGCCATCAGTGACGTTCAGGGCTTTGAAGCTTTCTTT.

This chain uses TRBV6-4 with TRBJ1-2, with 10 bases identical to TRBD1. Trimming cost V 7 bases and J 3 bases; bases outside gene matches: 8. CDR3 length: 15 residues. Germline CDR1 is MRHNA and CDR2 is SNTAGT. The CDR3 region has the DNA TGTGCCAGCAAATCTACCGGGACAGGGGACTATGGCTACACCTTC. It translates to CASKSTGTGDYGYTF.

J is TRBJ1-2 and V is TRBV9; D is perhaps TRBD1 (5 bases). CDR3 size: 13 residues. With 3 bases removed from V and 7 bases from J, the gap between germline ends came to 13 bases. Per germline, CDR1 SGDLS and CDR2 YYNGEE. The CDR3 here is CASSEWGFGGYTF. In nucleotides, the CDR3 is TGTGCCAGCAGCGAGTGGGGCTTCGGTGGCTACACCTTC.